This TCR beta chain was sequenced in a study of T cell repertoires in cytomegalovirus infection. Study-wide context: Indicated by public TCR beta signatures were CMV infection and matching HLA type.

TCRdb re-derived calls from the reads in MiXCR, one entry per CDR3 protein. Among roughly 190,000 distinct CDR3 sequences listed, 7.5% to 10% were seen once. The junction had 8 bases not matched to a gene; V was cut back by 10 bases and J by 1 base. The V gene's germline CDR1 is MDHEN and CDR2 SYDVKM. The CDR3 runs 15 residues. The receptor's source is a human donor in good health (CMV status not recorded). Some clones in this sample may be carry-over from other donors' samples. The genes are TRBV28 and TRBJ1-5; TRBD1 aligns across 9 bases. Sequencing input: PBMCs. The CDR3 here is CATRGQGRSNQPQHF. The CDR3 DNA reads TGTGCCACCAGGGGACAGGGACGGAGCAATCAGCCCCAGCATTTT. The full variable domain, rest sourced from reference TRBV28 and TRBJ1-5, is DVKVTQSSRYLVKRTGEKVFLECVQDMDHENMFWYRQDPGLGLRLIYFSYDVKMKEKGDIPEGYSVSREKKERFSLILESASTNQTSMYLCATRGQGRSNQPQHFGDGTRLSIL.